This T cell receptor beta chain was sequenced for a study of T cell responses to AZD1222 COVID-19 vaccine. With regard to this clone: What it binds is not known.

The CDR3 loop spans 14 amino acids. Germline V gene data show CDR1 as MDHEN and CDR2 as SYDVKM. The V end lost 5 bases, the J end lost 5 bases, and 15 bases lay between the germline ends. The method was immunoSEQ multiplex PCR; TCRdb's version includes in-frame clones alone and lacks a portion of them. The data show 150,000 or so clones, about 88% seen once. Findings and limits, study-wide: White British people made up most donors, females outnumbered males, and clonal diversity was possibly underestimated.

The clonotype comes from an adult in good health. The chain is built from TRBV28 and TRBJ1-1; possibly TRBD1 for D (6 bases). Material: peripheral blood, obtained on day 0 of AZD1222 vaccination. The CDR3 loop is CASSDLGGRTEAFF. The CDR3 bases are TGTGCCAGCAGTGACCTCGGGGGGCGAACTGAAGCTTTCTTT.